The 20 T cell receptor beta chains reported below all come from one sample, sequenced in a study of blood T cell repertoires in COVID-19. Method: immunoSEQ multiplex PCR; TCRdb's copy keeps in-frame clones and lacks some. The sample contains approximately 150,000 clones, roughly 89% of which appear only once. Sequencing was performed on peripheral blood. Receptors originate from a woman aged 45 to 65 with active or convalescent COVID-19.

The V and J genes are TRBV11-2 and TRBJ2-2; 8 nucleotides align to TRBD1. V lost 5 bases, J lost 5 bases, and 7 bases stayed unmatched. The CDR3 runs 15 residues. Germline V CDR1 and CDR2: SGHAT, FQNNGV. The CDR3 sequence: CASSPQGGRTGELFF. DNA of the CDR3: TGTGCCAGCAGCCCACAGGGGGGAAGGACCGGGGAGCTGTTTTTT.

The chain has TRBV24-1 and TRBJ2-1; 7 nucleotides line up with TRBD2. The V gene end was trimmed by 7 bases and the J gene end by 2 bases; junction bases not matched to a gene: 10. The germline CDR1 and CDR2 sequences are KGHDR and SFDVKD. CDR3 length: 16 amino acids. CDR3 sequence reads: CATRNFSGGTYNEQFF. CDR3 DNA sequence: TGTGCCACCAGGAATTTTTCGGGAGGCACCTACAATGAGCAGTTCTTC.

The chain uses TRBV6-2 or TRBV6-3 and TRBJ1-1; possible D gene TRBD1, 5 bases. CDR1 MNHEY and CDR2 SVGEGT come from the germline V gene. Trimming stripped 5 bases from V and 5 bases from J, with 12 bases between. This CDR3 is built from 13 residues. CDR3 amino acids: CASSTGGWTEAFF. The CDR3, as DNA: TGTGCCAGCAGTACGGGGGGTTGGACTGAAGCTTTCTTT.

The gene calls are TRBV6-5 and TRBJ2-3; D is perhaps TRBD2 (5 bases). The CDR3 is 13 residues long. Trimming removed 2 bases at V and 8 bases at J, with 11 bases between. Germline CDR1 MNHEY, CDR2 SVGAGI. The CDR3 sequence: CASSYGLVGTQYF. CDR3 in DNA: TGTGCCAGCAGTTACGGACTTGTTGGTACGCAGTATTTT.

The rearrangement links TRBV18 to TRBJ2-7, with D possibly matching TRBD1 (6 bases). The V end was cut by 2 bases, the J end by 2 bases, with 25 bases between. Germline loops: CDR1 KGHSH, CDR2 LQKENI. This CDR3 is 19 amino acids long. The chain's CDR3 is CASSPKGAITGTSPYEQYF. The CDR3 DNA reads TGTGCCAGCTCACCAAAAGGGGCTATCACCGGGACATCTCCCTACGAGCAGTACTTC.

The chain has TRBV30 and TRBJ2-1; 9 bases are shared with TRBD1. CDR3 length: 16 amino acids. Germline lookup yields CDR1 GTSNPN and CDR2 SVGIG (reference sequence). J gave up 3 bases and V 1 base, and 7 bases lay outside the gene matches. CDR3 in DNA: TGTGCCTGGAGTGGATTTGGGACAGGGAACTACAATGAGCAGTTCTTC. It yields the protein CAWSGFGTGNYNEQFF.

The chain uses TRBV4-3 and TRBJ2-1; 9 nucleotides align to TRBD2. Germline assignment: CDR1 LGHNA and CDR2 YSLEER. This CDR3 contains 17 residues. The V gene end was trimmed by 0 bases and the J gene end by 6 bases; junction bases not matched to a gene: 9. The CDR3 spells CASSQDRPAGGRNEQFF. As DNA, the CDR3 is TGCGCCAGCAGCCAAGATCGCCCAGCGGGGGGACGCAATGAGCAGTTCTTC.

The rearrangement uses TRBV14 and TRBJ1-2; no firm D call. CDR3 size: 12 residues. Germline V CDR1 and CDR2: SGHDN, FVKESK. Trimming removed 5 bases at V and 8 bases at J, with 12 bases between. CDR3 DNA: TGTGCCAGCAGCACAGTGGGAGCCGGCTACACCTTC. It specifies CASSTVGAGYTF.

CDR3 loop: CASSLLSGSGGAYNEQFF. The CDR3 DNA reads as TGTGCCAGCAGCTTACTGTCGGGGTCAGGGGGCGCCTACAATGAGCAGTTCTTC. The chain is built from TRBV7-6 and TRBJ2-1; TRBD1 aligns across 8 bases. Per germline, CDR1 SGHVS and CDR2 FNYEAQ. The J segment lost 2 bases and the V segment lost 2 bases, leaving 11 bases of the junction unmatched. The CDR3 totals 18 residues.

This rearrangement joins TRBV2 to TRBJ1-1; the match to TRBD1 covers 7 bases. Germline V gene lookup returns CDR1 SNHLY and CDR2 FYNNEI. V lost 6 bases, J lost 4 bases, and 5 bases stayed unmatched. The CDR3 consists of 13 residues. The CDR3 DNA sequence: TGTGCCAGCAGAATAGGGGGCTCCACTGAAGCTTTCTTT. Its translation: CASRIGGSTEAFF. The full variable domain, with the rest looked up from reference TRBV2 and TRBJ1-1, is EPEVTQTPSHQVTQMGQEVILRCVPISNHLYFYWYRQILGQKVEFLVSFYNNEISEKSEIFDDQFSVERPDGSNFTLKIRSTKLEDSAMYFCASRIGGSTEAFFGQGTRLTVV.

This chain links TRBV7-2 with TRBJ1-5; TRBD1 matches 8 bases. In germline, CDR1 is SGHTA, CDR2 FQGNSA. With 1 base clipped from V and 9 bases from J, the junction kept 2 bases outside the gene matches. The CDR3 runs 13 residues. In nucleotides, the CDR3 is TGTGCCAGCAGCTTAGGACAGGGGCGGCCCCAGCATTTT. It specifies CASSLGQGRPQHF.

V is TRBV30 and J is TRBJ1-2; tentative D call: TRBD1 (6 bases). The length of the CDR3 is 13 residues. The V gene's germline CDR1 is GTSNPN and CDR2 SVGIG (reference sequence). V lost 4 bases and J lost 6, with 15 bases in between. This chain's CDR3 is CAWKGGVAHGYTF. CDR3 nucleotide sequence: TGTGCCTGGAAGGGGGGGGTTGCTCATGGCTACACCTTC.

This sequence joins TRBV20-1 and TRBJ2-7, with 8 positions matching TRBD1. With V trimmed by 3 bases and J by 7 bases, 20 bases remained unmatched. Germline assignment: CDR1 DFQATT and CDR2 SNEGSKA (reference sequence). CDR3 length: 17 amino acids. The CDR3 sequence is CSASSLFRDRPFLEQYF. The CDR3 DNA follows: TGCAGTGCTAGTTCTCTTTTCCGGGACAGGCCTTTCTTAGAGCAGTACTTC.

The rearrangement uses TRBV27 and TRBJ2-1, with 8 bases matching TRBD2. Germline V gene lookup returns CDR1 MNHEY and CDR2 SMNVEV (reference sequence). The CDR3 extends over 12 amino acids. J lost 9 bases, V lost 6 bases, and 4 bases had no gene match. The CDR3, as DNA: TGTGCCAGCAGGGGACTAGAGATTGAGCAGTTCTTC. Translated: CASRGLEIEQFF.

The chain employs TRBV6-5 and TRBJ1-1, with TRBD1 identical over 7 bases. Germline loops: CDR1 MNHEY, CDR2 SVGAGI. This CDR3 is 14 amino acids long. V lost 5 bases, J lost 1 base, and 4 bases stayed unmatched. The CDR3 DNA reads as TGTGCCAGCAGTCGGACAGGATCGAACACTGAAGCTTTCTTT. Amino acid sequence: CASSRTGSNTEAFF.

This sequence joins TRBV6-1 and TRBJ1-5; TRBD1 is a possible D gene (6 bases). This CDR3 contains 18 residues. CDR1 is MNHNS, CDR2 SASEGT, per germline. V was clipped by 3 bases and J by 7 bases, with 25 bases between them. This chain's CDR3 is CASSDSLGHYMNRQPQHF. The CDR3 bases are TGTGCCAGCAGTGATTCCTTGGGACATTATATGAATAGGCAGCCCCAGCATTTT.

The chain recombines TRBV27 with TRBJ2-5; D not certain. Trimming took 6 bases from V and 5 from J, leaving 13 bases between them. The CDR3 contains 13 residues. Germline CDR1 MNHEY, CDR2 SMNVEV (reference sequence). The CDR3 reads CASREQLRETQYF. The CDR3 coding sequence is TGTGCCAGCAGGGAACAACTCAGGGAGACCCAGTACTTC.

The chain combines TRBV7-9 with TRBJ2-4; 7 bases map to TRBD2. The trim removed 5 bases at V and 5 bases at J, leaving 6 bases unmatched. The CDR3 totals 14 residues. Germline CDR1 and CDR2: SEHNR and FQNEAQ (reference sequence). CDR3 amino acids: CASSPRGGENIQYF. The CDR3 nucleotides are TGTGCCAGCAGCCCGAGGGGAGGGGAAAACATTCAGTACTTC.

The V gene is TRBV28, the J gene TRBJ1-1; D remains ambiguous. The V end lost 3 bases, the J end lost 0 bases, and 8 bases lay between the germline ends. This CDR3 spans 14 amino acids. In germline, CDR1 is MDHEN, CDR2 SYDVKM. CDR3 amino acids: CASSFGLLNTEAFF. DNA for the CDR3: TGTGCCAGCAGTTTCGGACTTCTGAACACTGAAGCTTTCTTT.

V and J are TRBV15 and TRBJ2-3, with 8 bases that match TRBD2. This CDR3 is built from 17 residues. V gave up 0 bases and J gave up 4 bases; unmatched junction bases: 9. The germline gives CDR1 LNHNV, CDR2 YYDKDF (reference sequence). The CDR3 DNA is TGTGCCACCAGCAGAGAAACCGTTCTCGGGGGGGCAGATACGCAGTATTTT. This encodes CATSRETVLGGADTQYF.